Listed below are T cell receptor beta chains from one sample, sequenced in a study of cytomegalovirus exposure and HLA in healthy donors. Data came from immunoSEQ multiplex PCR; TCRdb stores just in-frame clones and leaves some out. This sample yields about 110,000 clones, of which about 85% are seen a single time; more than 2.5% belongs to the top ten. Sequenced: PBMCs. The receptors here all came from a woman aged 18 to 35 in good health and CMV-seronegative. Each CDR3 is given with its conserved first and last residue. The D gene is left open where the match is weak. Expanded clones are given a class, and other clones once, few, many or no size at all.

CDR3 protein: CASSPGSGQPQHF
CDR3 DNA: TGTGCCAGCAGCCCGGGGTCCGGGCAGCCCCAGCATTTT
V gene: TRBV5-6
J gene: TRBJ1-5
clone size: .
D gene: .
CDR3 length: 13

CDR3 protein: CASSTGRTDTQYF
CDR3 DNA: TGTGCCAGCAGTACAGGACGCACAGATACGCAGTATTTT
V gene: TRBV6-5
J gene: TRBJ2-3
clone size: .
D gene: .
CDR3 length: 13

CDR3 protein: CATSRPGGDYGYTF
CDR3 DNA: TGTGCCACCAGCAGACCAGGGGGAGACTATGGCTACACCTTC
V gene: TRBV15
J gene: TRBJ1-2
clone size: .
D gene: TRBD1
CDR3 length: 14

CDR3 protein: CASTSDSSGNTIYF
CDR3 DNA: TGTGCCAGCACTTCAGACAGCTCTGGAAACACCATATATTTT
V gene: TRBV9
J gene: TRBJ1-3
clone size: .
D gene: .
CDR3 length: 14

CDR3 protein: CASSLRYSSGLNNEQFF
CDR3 DNA: TGCGCCAGCAGCTTGAGGTACTCTAGCGGACTTAACAATGAGCAGTTCTTC
V gene: TRBV5-1
J gene: TRBJ2-1
clone size: once
D gene: TRBD2
CDR3 length: 17

CDR3 protein: CATSRDLGPGVDSPLHF
CDR3 DNA: TGTGCCACCAGCAGAGATCTGGGTCCGGGGGTGGACTCACCCCTCCACTTT
V gene: TRBV15
J gene: TRBJ1-6
clone size: .
D gene: .
CDR3 length: 17

CDR3 protein: CASSPDRMENQPQHF
CDR3 DNA: TGTGCCAGCAGCCCGGACAGGATGGAGAATCAGCCCCAGCATTTT
V gene: TRBV28
J gene: TRBJ1-5
clone size: .
D gene: TRBD1
CDR3 length: 15

CDR3 protein: CASSSPGKYNEQFF
CDR3 DNA: TGTGCCAGCAGTTCCCCCGGGAAGTACAATGAGCAGTTCTTC
V gene: TRBV28
J gene: TRBJ2-1
clone size: .
D gene: .
CDR3 length: 14

CDR3 protein: CASSLERLGTDTQYF
CDR3 DNA: TGCGCCAGCAGCTTGGAGAGGTTGGGCACAGATACGCAGTATTTT
V gene: TRBV5-1
J gene: TRBJ2-3
clone size: .
D gene: .
CDR3 length: 15

CDR3 protein: CATSSEGLYEQYF
CDR3 DNA: TGTGCCACAAGCTCAGAGGGCTTGTACGAGCAGTACTTC
V gene: TRBV15
J gene: TRBJ2-7
clone size: .
D gene: .
CDR3 length: 13